These 27 T cell receptor beta chains were all obtained from the same sample, sequenced in a study of T cells after yellow fever vaccination. One entry per CDR3 protein, called by TCRdb with MiXCR from the 5' RACE reads. The profile shows more than 50,000 distinct CDR3 sequences, around 5.4% of them singletons. Specimen: PBMCs, either bulk or a sorted T-cell subset (CD4+, CD8+, memory, or dextramer-sorted; not recorded which), collected on the day of the yellow fever booster vaccination. The receptor set was obtained from a man between 18 and 29 years old who received the YFV17D yellow fever vaccine.

The genes are TRBV24-1 and TRBJ2-2; D not resolved. The CDR3 totals 13 residues. Trimming pared 10 bases from V and 2 bases from J, leaving 10 bases between. Germline V CDR1 and CDR2: KGHDR, SFDVKD. The DNA of the CDR3 is TGTGCCACGAGAGAAGCCAACACCGGGGAGCTGTTTTTT. Its translation is CATREANTGELFF.

The chain links TRBV12-3 or TRBV12-4 to TRBJ1-1; possible D gene TRBD1, 5 bases. The CDR3 is 17 amino acids. V lost 4 bases to trimming and J lost 0 bases, with 18 bases between them. CDR3 DNA: TGTGCCAGCAGTTGGGAAGCAGGGTTTGAAATGAACACTGAAGCTTTCTTT. It is translated as CASSWEAGFEMNTEAFF.

In this sample, this clonotype turned up many times. V and J are TRBV11-2 and TRBJ1-1; no reliable D call. Per the germline V gene, CDR1 is SGHAT and CDR2 is FQNNGV. The CDR3 is 13 residues long. V lost 3 bases and J 1 base, leaving 6 bases between the germline ends. CDR3 DNA: TGTGCCAGCAGCTTCACAGAGAACACTGAAGCTTTCTTT. Translated: CASSFTENTEAFF.

This clonotype was seen repeatedly, ten times or more. The chain links TRBV6-5 to TRBJ1-4, with D possibly matching TRBD1 (6 bases). Trimming cost V 2 bases and J 3 bases, with 16 bases left between them. This CDR3 region has 17 residues. Germline-derived CDR1 and CDR2 are MNHEY and SVGAGI. Here the CDR3 reads CASSYLGGGGPNEKLFF. The CDR3 DNA follows: TGTGCCAGCAGTTACCTGGGGGGGGGCGGACCTAATGAAAAACTGTTTTTT.

This clonotype was found many times. The V call is TRBV7-6, the J call TRBJ2-7; possible D gene TRBD2, 5 bases. Trimming cost V 2 bases and J 3 bases, with 14 bases left between them. The CDR3 sequence is 15 residues long. Germline assignment: CDR1 SGHVS and CDR2 FNYEAQ. CDR3 protein: CASSLWAPGGYEQYF. DNA of the CDR3: TGTGCCAGCAGCTTATGGGCCCCTGGAGGCTACGAGCAGTACTTC.

This clonotype was observed many times. V is TRBV20-1 and J is TRBJ2-1, with 10 bases aligning to TRBD1. The CDR3 is made up of 11 amino acids. The germline V gene encodes CDR1 DFQATT and CDR2 SNEGSKA (reference sequence). V gave up 8 bases and J gave up 7 bases; unmatched junction bases: 2. CDR3 DNA sequence: TGCAGTAAGGACAGGGGGAATGAGCAGTTCTTC. Protein sequence: CSKDRGNEQFF.

This clonotype has a count of ten or more. V and J are TRBV7-9 and TRBJ2-5; TRBD1 aligns across 12 bases. The CDR3 sequence is 15 residues long. CDR1 is SEHNR, CDR2 FQNEAQ, per germline (reference sequence). V lost 2 bases to trimming and J lost 5 bases; unmatched junction nucleotides: 3. The CDR3 sequence is CASSLTGTGGETQYF. In nucleotides, the CDR3 is TGTGCCAGCAGCTTAACCGGGACAGGGGGCGAGACCCAGTACTTC.

This clonotype was counted only a few times. The chain has TRBV4-1 and TRBJ2-1; 8 bases align to TRBD2. The CDR3 contains 14 residues. The V segment lost 5 bases and the J segment 6 bases; nucleotides outside the gene matches: 6. Germline-derived CDR1 and CDR2 are MGHRA and YSYEKL. CDR3: CASSFWTSSNEQFF. The DNA of the CDR3 is TGCGCCAGCAGCTTCTGGACTAGCTCCAATGAGCAGTTCTTC.

The table lists this clonotype with a few counts. The chain recombines TRBV7-6 with TRBJ2-2; TRBD2 matches 8 bases. V lost 7 bases and J lost 4; bases outside the gene matches: 8. Germline V gives CDR1 SGHVS, CDR2 FNYEAQ. This CDR3 has 15 residues. CDR3 region: CASTLGGAGTGELFF. CDR3 DNA sequence: TGTGCCAGCACCCTCGGGGGGGCGGGCACCGGGGAGCTGTTTTTT.

In its sample, this clonotype was seen a few times. This chain connects TRBV5-1 to TRBJ2-2; a weak D match, TRBD2 (5 bases). V gave up 1 base and J gave up 3 bases, with 10 bases separating them. Germline CDR1 and CDR2: SGHRS and YFSETQ. CDR3 length: 15 amino acids. CDR3 in amino acids: CASSLKGDYTGELFF. The DNA of the CDR3 is TGCGCCAGCAGCTTGAAGGGAGACTACACCGGGGAGCTGTTTTTT.

This clonotype was recorded at least ten times. The chain employs TRBV14 and TRBJ2-5, with unresolved D. The CDR3 consists of 15 residues. Trimming took 1 base from V and 1 from J, leaving 10 bases between them. CDR1 is SGHDN, CDR2 FVKESK, per germline. The CDR3 nucleotides read TGTGCCAGCAGCCAAGGCAAAGTCTTCCAAGAGACCCAGTACTTC. Translated: CASSQGKVFQETQYF.

This clonotype was picked up many times. This rearrangement joins TRBV6-5 to TRBJ2-5; 9 bases map to TRBD2. The V gene end was trimmed by 3 bases and the J gene end by 2 bases; junction bases not matched to a gene: 4. The CDR3 is 15 residues long. Germline CDR1 and CDR2: MNHEY and SVGAGI. Here the CDR3 reads CASSYMSGGQETQYF. The CDR3 DNA follows: TGTGCCAGCAGTTATATGAGCGGGGGGCAAGAGACCCAGTACTTC.

This clonotype was detected many times. The CDR3 is CAITWGGEQFF. The CDR3 DNA follows: TGTGCCATCACATGGGGGGGCGAGCAGTTCTTC. This chain connects TRBV25-1 to TRBJ2-1, with a tentative D call TRBD2 (7 bases). The CDR3 consists of 11 residues. Germline V lookup: CDR1 MGHDK, CDR2 SYGVNS. The V and J ends lost 10 bases and 10 bases respectively, with 14 bases between them.

This clonotype was picked up many times. The chain is built from TRBV13 and TRBJ1-1; unclear D gene. From germline, CDR1 is PRHDT and CDR2 FYEKMQ (reference sequence). The CDR3 totals 14 residues. V was shortened by 3 bases and J by 0 bases, with 8 bases between the two germline ends. CDR3 protein: CASSFERLNTEAFF. The CDR3 DNA sequence: TGTGCCAGCAGCTTTGAACGACTGAACACTGAAGCTTTCTTT.

This chain links TRBV7-2 with TRBJ2-1; 11 bases are shared with TRBD2. This CDR3 comprises 17 residues. The V segment lost 5 bases and the J segment 5 bases; nucleotides outside the gene matches: 11. CDR1 and CDR2 from the germline V gene are SGHTA and FQGNSA. The CDR3 is CASSLTPGTSGNNEQFF. CDR3 DNA sequence: TGTGCCAGCAGCCTCACCCCGGGGACTAGCGGTAACAATGAGCAGTTCTTC.

Concerning this clonotype: This may be a read error, as it is one base from a much larger clone. DNA of the CDR3: TGTGCCAGCAACTCAAAATCCGGCCGTCGGAATGAGCAGTTCTTC. Its protein product is CASNSKSGRRNEQFF. This sequence joins TRBV7-3 and TRBJ2-1; D is unclear. The CDR3 covers 15 residues. Germline V CDR1 and CDR2: SGHTA, FQGTGA. Trimming took 7 bases from V and 7 from J, leaving 20 bases between them.

This clonotype has only a few counts. The chain employs TRBV7-3 and TRBJ2-2; weak D call: TRBD2 (6 bases). This CDR3 is 16 amino acids long. The V and J ends lost 4 bases and 6 bases respectively, with 18 bases between them. Looked up from germline, CDR1 is SGHTA and CDR2 is FQGTGA. CDR3 coding DNA: TGTGCCAGCAGCTACATCCACGAGGCGGGATCCGGGGAGCTGTTTTTT. Translation gives CASSYIHEAGSGELFF. The variable domain in full, completed from reference TRBV7-3 and TRBJ2-2, reads GAGVSQTPSNKVTEKGKYVELRCDPISGHTALYWYRQSLGQGPEFLIYFQGTGAADDSGLPNDRFFAVRPEGSVSTLKIQRTERGDSAVYLCASSYIHEAGSGELFFGEGSRLTVL.

Only a few counts were recorded for this clonotype. The chain links TRBV21-1 to TRBJ2-5; the table's D call, TRBD2, was not checked against the DNA. TRBV21-1 constitutes a pseudogene. This CDR3 has 18 amino acids. CDR3 residues: CASSKGRATPAYQETQYF. The CDR3, as DNA: TGTGCCAGCAGCAAAGGGAGGGCGACTCCAGCTTATCAAGAGACCCAGTACTTC.

This clonotype showed up many times. The chain recombines TRBV12-3 or TRBV12-4 with TRBJ2-7, with D maybe TRBD1 (5 bases). V was trimmed by 3 bases and J by 3 bases, leaving 9 bases between them. This CDR3 has 13 amino acids. The CDR3 nucleotides read TGTGCCAGCAGTTTGTGGACACGCTACGAGCAGTACGTC. Its protein product is CASSLWTRYEQYV.

By sample share, this clonotype is medium-sized. The chain recombines TRBV12-3 or TRBV12-4 with TRBJ1-2, with D hard to call. V was cut by 2 bases and J by 0 bases, with 10 bases left in between. The length of the CDR3 is 15 residues. The CDR3 DNA follows: TGTGCCAGCAGTTTAATCTCCCTAGCTAACTATGGCTACACCTTC. It translates to CASSLISLANYGYTF.

This clonotype was counted ten times or more. The chain couples TRBV7-2 to TRBJ1-5, with a tentative D call TRBD1 (5 bases). Germline V gene lookup returns CDR1 SGHTA and CDR2 FQGNSA. The CDR3 extends over 16 amino acids. The V end was cut by 5 bases, the J end by 5 bases, with 19 bases between. The CDR3 DNA sequence: TGTGCCAGCAGCCCCCGGCCCAAGGGGCGTGATCAGCCCCAGCATTTT. This sequence encodes CASSPRPKGRDQPQHF.

V is TRBV5-6 and J is TRBJ2-3; D ambiguous. Germline V lookup: CDR1 SGHDT, CDR2 YYEEEE. CDR3 length: 14 amino acids. V lost 0 bases and J 5 bases, leaving 10 bases between the germline ends. As DNA, the CDR3 is TGTGCCAGCAGCTTGGGTGGCCAGGTAGATACGCAGTATTTT. Protein sequence: CASSLGGQVDTQYF.

This clonotype has at least ten counts. The rearrangement links TRBV9 to TRBJ2-3; TRBD2 aligns across 15 bases. V trimming: 3 bases; J trimming: 3 bases; junction bases outside the gene matches: 8. The CDR3 is 18 residues long. Looked up from germline, CDR1 is SGDLS and CDR2 is YYNGEE. The CDR3 DNA sequence: TGTGCCAGCAGCGCCGGGACTAGCGGGGGGCATCTGACAGATACGCAGTATTTT. Its protein product is CASSAGTSGGHLTDTQYF.

Note on this clonotype: One base away lies a much larger clone, so this may be a sequencing read error. This chain links TRBV24-1 with TRBJ2-3, with 9 bases aligning to TRBD1. Germline V CDR1 and CDR2: KGHDR, SFDVKD. The V and J ends lost 4 bases and 8 bases, in that order; junction bases with no gene match: 12. The CDR3 runs 16 residues. CDR3 sequence reads: CATSEAGTGIAATQYF. CDR3 sequence (DNA): TGTGCCACCAGTGAGGCCGGGACAGGGATCGCAGCTACGCAGTATTTT.

Concerning this clonotype itself: This sequence may be a read error, since a much larger clone differs from it by one base. Given the absence of the conserved phenylalanine or tryptophan at the CDR3 end, a read error is likely. This chain links TRBV30 with TRBJ1-1, with D tentatively TRBD1 (5 bases). Germline-derived CDR1 and CDR2 are GTSNPN and SVGIG (reference sequence). The length of the CDR3 is 13 residues. Deletions cut 2 bases from V and 2 bases from J, with 9 bases between. CDR3 nucleotides: TGTGCCTGGAGTTTTGACAGCAACACTGAAGCTTTCTTA. The encoded protein is CAWSFDSNTEAFL.

This clonotype was seen many times. The chain recombines TRBV6-6 with TRBJ2-2; 10 bases match TRBD2. From germline, CDR1 is MNHNY and CDR2 SVGAGI (reference sequence). The V and J ends lost 7 bases and 5 bases, in that order; junction bases with no gene match: 16. The CDR3 sequence is 18 residues long. The CDR3 sequence is CASIIALAGASWTGELFF. DNA of the CDR3: TGTGCCAGCATTATAGCCCTAGCGGGGGCGTCGTGGACCGGGGAGCTGTTTTTT.

The chain couples TRBV28 to TRBJ1-4; 7 bases are shared with TRBD1. V was clipped by 5 bases and J by 10 bases; unmatched bases: 13. Per germline, CDR1 MDHEN and CDR2 SYDVKM. This CDR3 comprises 15 residues. The CDR3 DNA follows: TGTGCCAGCAGTATACAACAGGGGCCACTCGGAAAACTGTTTTTT. Its translation is CASSIQQGPLGKLFF.